A selection of T cell receptor beta chains follows, all from one sample in a study of blood T cell repertoires in COVID-19. Profiled with immunoSEQ multiplex PCR; TCRdb holds only in-frame clones, not every one. Among 200,000 to 250,000 clones listed, 82% were seen once. Input material: PBMCs or T cells enriched from blood (not recorded which). The origin of the receptors is an older woman who had recovered from COVID-19. CDR3s include the opening cysteine and the closing phenylalanine or tryptophan. The order of the fields is V gene, D gene, J gene, clone size, CDR3 protein, CDR3 DNA. A D gene is named only where the DNA matches it firmly. Rows give clone size only sometimes, using once, few, many, or a class for an expanded clone.

>TRBV7-9|NA|TRBJ1-2|many
CASSLGGQIYYGYTF
TGTGCCAGCAGCTTAGGTGGACAGATTTACTATGGCTACACCTTC
>TRBV19|NA|TRBJ2-2|NA
CASISRGNTGELFF
TGTGCCAGTATCTCGCGGGGGAACACCGGGGAGCTGTTTTTT
>TRBV10-3|TRBD1|TRBJ2-1|NA
CAIRPGQVNEQFF
TGTGCCATCAGACCCGGACAGGTCAATGAGCAGTTCTTC
>TRBV12-3/TRBV12-4|NA|TRBJ1-1|NA
CASSWTEATEAFF
TGTGCCAGCAGTTGGACAGAAGCCACTGAAGCTTTCTTT
>TRBV7-9|NA|TRBJ1-3|NA
CASSPTSIYSGNTIYF
TGTGCCAGCAGCCCAACCTCCATCTATTCTGGAAACACCATATATTTT
>TRBV5-1|NA|TRBJ2-3|NA
CASSLSGSTDTQYF
TGCGCCAGCAGCTTGAGCGGGAGCACAGATACGCAGTATTTT
>TRBV6-1|NA|TRBJ1-2|NA
CASSEGRVADYGYTF
TGTGCCAGCAGTGAGGGCAGGGTGGCGGATTATGGCTACACCTTC
>TRBV3-1/TRBV3-2|NA|TRBJ2-7|NA
CASSQRGLGGGSYEQYF
TGTGCCAGCAGCCAAAGAGGGCTAGGGGGAGGGTCCTACGAGCAGTACTTC
>TRBV19|TRBD1|TRBJ1-2|NA
CASRSPGTANYGYTF
TGTGCCAGTAGAAGCCCCGGGACAGCTAACTATGGCTACACCTTC
>TRBV5-1|NA|TRBJ2-1|NA
CASSFTTGYNEQFF
TGCGCCAGCAGCTTTACTACAGGGTACAATGAGCAGTTCTTC
>TRBV2|NA|TRBJ1-4|NA
CASSIGNGGPTNEKLFF
TGTGCCAGCAGTATTGGTAATGGAGGACCAACTAATGAAAAACTGTTTTTT
>TRBV10-2|TRBD1|TRBJ2-7|NA
CASSDSTGSSYEQYF
TGCGCCAGCAGTGACTCGACAGGGAGCTCCTACGAGCAGTACTTC
>TRBV3-1/TRBV3-2|NA|TRBJ2-5|NA
CASSRGRTQYF
TGTGCCAGCAGCCGGGGGCGGACCCAGTACTTC
>TRBV20-1|NA|TRBJ1-2|NA
CSAQGHGGYTF
TGCAGTGCACAGGGTCATGGGGGCTACACCTTC
>TRBV21-1|NA|TRBJ2-2|NA
CASSKGDVSLAGGPRSTGELFF
TGTGCCAGCAGCAAAGGAGACGTGTCACTAGCGGGGGGGCCGCGGAGCACCGGGGAGCTGTTTTTT
>TRBV7-9|NA|TRBJ2-7|NA
CASSPIAAGSYEQYF
TGTGCCAGCAGCCCAATAGCAGCGGGCTCCTACGAGCAGTACTTC
>TRBV6-5|TRBD1|TRBJ1-2|NA
CASSSTGTSYGYTF
TGTGCCAGCAGCTCGACAGGGACCAGCTATGGCTACACCTTC
>TRBV10-3|TRBD2|TRBJ2-2|NA
CAIKASGGRGTGELFF
TGTGCCATCAAAGCAAGCGGGGGCAGGGGCACCGGGGAGCTGTTTTTT
>TRBV7-9|TRBD1|TRBJ1-5|NA
CASSPGQGSLAQHF
TGTGCCAGCAGCCCGGGACAGGGGTCGTTGGCCCAGCATTTT
>TRBV7-9|TRBD2|TRBJ2-1|NA
CASRGTSGANEQFF
TGTGCCAGCAGGGGGACTAGCGGGGCCAATGAGCAGTTCTTC
>TRBV9|NA|TRBJ1-3|NA
CASSERVSGNTIYF
TGTGCCAGCTCTGAACGGGTCTCGGGAAACACCATATATTTT
>TRBV9|TRBD1|TRBJ2-7|NA
CASSRTGVTYEQYF
TGTGCCAGCAGCCGCACAGGGGTTACCTACGAGCAGTACTTC
>TRBV6-5|NA|TRBJ2-5|NA
CASGLGGQETQYF
TGTGCCAGCGGACTTGGCGGCCAAGAGACCCAGTACTTC
>TRBV5-5|TRBD1|TRBJ1-5|NA
CASSLGPGTGGPSNQPQHF
TGTGCCAGCAGCTTGGGGCCCGGGACAGGGGGCCCAAGCAATCAGCCCCAGCATTTT